This passage covers 21 T cell receptor beta chains from one sample sequenced in a study of glioma-infiltrating T cells after dendritic cell vaccination. The data were produced by immunoSEQ multiplex PCR, yet TCRdb's version contains in-frame clones alone and is incomplete. The sample consists of tens of thousands of clones, roughly 82% of them appearing once. The sequencing here drew on blood, taken before dendritic cell vaccination. The receptor source for this set is a human donor with glioblastoma.

The rearrangement joins TRBV5-1 to TRBJ1-2, with D perhaps matching TRBD1 (6 bases). Germline lookup yields CDR1 SGHRS and CDR2 YFSETQ. The CDR3 is 15 residues long. V was shortened by 4 bases and J by 3 bases, with 16 bases between the two germline ends. CDR3 coding DNA: TGCGCCAGCAGCCCGGCTTGGGGGGGCGACTATGGCTACACCTTC. It codes for CASSPAWGGDYGYTF.

V is TRBV30 and J is TRBJ1-2; 7 bases align to TRBD1. The junction had 4 bases not matched to a gene; V was cut back by 3 bases and J by 3 bases. The CDR3 totals 13 residues. Germline loops: CDR1 GTSNPN, CDR2 SVGIG (reference sequence). Written as DNA, the CDR3 is TGTGCCTGGAGCGATGGACAGGACTATGGCTACACCTTC. As protein: CAWSDGQDYGYTF.

The V and J genes are TRBV2 and TRBJ2-3; D is unclear. The germline CDR1 and CDR2 sequences are SNHLY and FYNNEI. This CDR3 is built from 11 residues. Trimming left V 8 bases short and J 6 bases short, with 9 bases between. The CDR3 loop is CASGQVDTQYF. The DNA of the CDR3 is TGTGCCAGCGGGCAGGTGGATACGCAGTATTTT.

The chain employs TRBV5-1 and TRBJ2-3; 7 bases fit TRBD2. This CDR3 contains 16 residues. Germline V gene sequence: CDR1 SGHRS, CDR2 YFSETQ. The V and J ends lost 0 bases and 3 bases, in that order; junction bases with no gene match: 7. The CDR3 DNA reads as TGCGCCAGCAGCTTGGCACCCAGCGGGACTACAGATACGCAGTATTTT. Protein: CASSLAPSGTTDTQYF. The variable domain in full, completed from reference TRBV5-1 and TRBJ2-3, reads KAGVTQTPRYLIKTRGQQVTLSCSPISGHRSVSWYQQTPGQGLQFLFEYFSETQRNKGNFPGRFSGRQFSNSRSEMNVSTLELGDSALYLCASSLAPSGTTDTQYFGPGTRLTVL.

This clone has just a few counts. The chain joins TRBV5-4 to TRBJ2-1; no firm D call. V was trimmed by 1 base and J by 7 bases, leaving 6 bases between them. Germline CDR1 SGHNT, CDR2 YYREEE (reference sequence). The CDR3 loop spans 12 amino acids. The CDR3 protein is CASSLSWNEQFF. The CDR3 DNA is TGTGCCAGCAGCTTGAGCTGGAATGAGCAGTTCTTC.

Only one count was recorded for this clone. The chain combines TRBV6-1 with TRBJ2-2; a possible D gene is TRBD1 (6 bases). CDR3 length: 14 residues. Trimming took off 10 bases at V and 1 base at J, with 13 bases between the two ends. Per germline, CDR1 MNHNS and CDR2 SASEGT. The CDR3 coding sequence is TGTGCCACCCAGGGGCAACTGAACACCGGGGAGCTGTTTTTT. This translates into CATQGQLNTGELFF.

Only a few counts were recorded for this clone. The rearrangement joins TRBV7-2 to TRBJ2-3; TRBD2 matches at 7 bases. The CDR3 consists of 19 residues. Losses at the gene ends were 4 bases for V and 2 bases for J; bases not matched to a gene: 18. CDR1 and CDR2 from the germline V gene are SGHTA and FQGNSA. The chain's CDR3 is CASSYLLVAWEGVTDTQYF. The CDR3 DNA follows: TGTGCCAGCAGCTACCTCTTAGTAGCCTGGGAGGGAGTCACAGATACGCAGTATTTT.

V usage is TRBV6-5 and J usage is TRBJ2-7, with D possibly matching TRBD1 (6 bases). With 0 bases removed from V and 7 bases from J, the gap between germline ends came to 13 bases. There are 14 residues in the CDR3. Looked up from germline, CDR1 is MNHEY and CDR2 is SVGAGI. The CDR3 reads CASSYSIQGWEQYF. The CDR3, as DNA: TGTGCCAGCAGTTACTCGATTCAGGGGTGGGAGCAGTACTTC.

The chain carries TRBV2 and TRBJ2-1; 9 bases align to TRBD2. The CDR3 is made up of 15 amino acids. With V trimmed by 7 bases and J by 6 bases, 10 bases remained unmatched. CDR1 is SNHLY and CDR2 is FYNNEI in the germline V gene. CDR3 residues: CASTGAAGGPNEQFF. CDR3 bases: TGTGCCAGCACCGGTGCGGCGGGGGGGCCCAATGAGCAGTTCTTC.

V is TRBV5-1 and J is TRBJ2-5, with 7 bases fitting TRBD2. The CDR3 is made up of 15 amino acids. The V and J ends lost 2 bases and 2 bases, in that order; junction bases with no gene match: 6. Per germline, CDR1 SGHRS and CDR2 YFSETQ. The CDR3 bases are TGCGCCAGCAGCTTAGTACTAGCGCCACAAGAGACCCAGTACTTC. Translated: CASSLVLAPQETQYF.

This clone showed up just once. This sequence joins TRBV5-1 and TRBJ2-1; 7 bases are shared with TRBD1. V lost 3 bases to trimming and J lost 8 bases; unmatched junction nucleotides: 14. There are 16 residues in the CDR3. The V gene's germline CDR1 is SGHRS and CDR2 YFSETQ. CDR3 bases: TGCGCCAGCAGCTCCTCAGGGGGAATGACTATTTATGAGCAGTTCTTC. The encoded protein is CASSSSGGMTIYEQFF.

This chain uses TRBV7-2 with TRBJ2-1, with 8 bases aligning to TRBD1. V lost 5 bases to trimming and J lost 6 bases; unmatched junction nucleotides: 3. Per germline, CDR1 SGHTA and CDR2 FQGNSA. This CDR3 is built from 13 residues. The chain's CDR3 is CASSATGANEQFF. CDR3 DNA sequence: TGTGCCAGCAGCGCGACAGGGGCCAATGAGCAGTTCTTC.

The chain carries TRBV5-1 and TRBJ2-2; D call uncertain. CDR3 length: 15 amino acids. CDR1 is SGHRS, CDR2 YFSETQ, per germline. The V end was cut by 0 bases, the J end by 0 bases, with 6 bases between. The CDR3 nucleotides read TGCGCCAGCAGCTTGGGGGCCACGAACACCGGGGAGCTGTTTTTT. It yields the protein CASSLGATNTGELFF.

This clone came up a few times. The rearrangement joins TRBV5-1 to TRBJ1-2; 7 bases match TRBD1. Trimming at V came to 2 bases and at J to 2 bases, leaving 3 bases not matched to a gene. Germline CDR1 is SGHRS and CDR2 is YFSETQ. CDR3 length equals 14 residues. As DNA, the CDR3 is TGCGCCAGCAGCTTACCGGGACAGAACTATGGCTACACCTTC. This gives the protein CASSLPGQNYGYTF.

The chain employs TRBV2 and TRBJ1-3; D may be TRBD1 (5 bases). Germline CDR1 is SNHLY and CDR2 is FYNNEI. The V end was cut by 7 bases, the J end by 7 bases, with 29 bases between. CDR3 length: 18 amino acids. CDR3 loop: CASTRTTGDWISGNTIYF. The CDR3 region has the DNA TGTGCCAGCACAAGAACCACTGGGGACTGGATCAGTGGCAACACCATATATTTT.

V gene TRBV29-1 combines with J gene TRBJ2-5, with 8 bases that match TRBD1. J was trimmed by 5 bases and V by 4 bases; bases with no gene match: 6. The CDR3 is made up of 13 amino acids. Germline CDR1 reads SQVTM; CDR2 reads ANQGSEA. CDR3 sequence: CSVAAGGRETQYF. The DNA for the CDR3 is TGCAGCGTTGCGGCAGGGGGCCGCGAGACCCAGTACTTC.

This clone has a handful of counts. This chain connects TRBV19 to TRBJ1-6; TRBD1 might be the D (5 bases). The CDR3 has 15 amino acids. Germline V CDR1 and CDR2: LNHDA, SQIVND (reference sequence). The V and J ends lost 8 bases and 1 base respectively, with 12 bases between them. This CDR3 is CASGSGTSYNSPLHF. The CDR3 nucleotides are TGTGCCAGTGGAAGCGGGACTTCCTATAATTCACCCCTCCACTTT.

The chain recombines TRBV9 with TRBJ2-6; tentative D call: TRBD1 (5 bases). This CDR3 has 15 residues. The ends were cut back, 2 bases at V and 3 bases at J, with 9 bases in the middle. Germline loops: CDR1 SGDLS, CDR2 YYNGEE. This CDR3 is CASSVRGSGANVLTF. CDR3 DNA: TGTGCCAGCAGCGTTAGGGGAAGTGGGGCCAACGTCCTGACTTTC.

The chain has TRBV7-2 and TRBJ2-3; 10 bases align to TRBD1. Trimming took 5 bases from V and 8 from J; bases not matched to a gene: 7. CDR3 length equals 14 residues. Germline V gives CDR1 SGHTA, CDR2 FQGNSA. The CDR3 protein is CASSPTGGSGTQYF. CDR3 bases: TGTGCCAGCAGCCCGACAGGGGGCTCGGGTACGCAGTATTTT.

V is TRBV19 and J is TRBJ1-4, with a weak D call TRBD1 (5 bases). This CDR3 region has 15 residues. Deletions cut 6 bases from V and 0 bases from J, with 11 bases between. CDR1 is LNHDA, CDR2 SQIVND, per germline (reference sequence). The CDR3 is CASRIMDTTNEKLFF. CDR3 in DNA: TGTGCCAGTAGAATTATGGACACAACTAATGAAAAACTGTTTTTT.

This clone was seen a few times. This chain connects TRBV19 to TRBJ1-6; D gene unclear. Trimming shortened V by 1 base and J by 9 bases, and 10 bases separated the two germline ends. CDR1 and CDR2 (germline): LNHDA, SQIVND (reference sequence). This CDR3 has 14 amino acids. The CDR3 DNA follows: TGTGCCAGTAGTATAGCCCCGGGGTTTTCACCCCTCCACTTT. Translating gives CASSIAPGFSPLHF.